The 32 T cell receptor beta chains listed next were all sequenced from one sample in a study of cytomegalovirus exposure and HLA in healthy donors. PCR primers comprised 60 Vbeta and 13 Jbeta primers. Assay used: immunoSEQ multiplex PCR; TCRdb lists only in-frame clones, some missing. The table for this sample gives roughly 120,000 clones. The sample taken for sequencing was PBMCs. These receptors were taken from a man aged 18 to 29 in good health and CMV-seronegative.

Its frequency marks this clone as medium-sized. The CDR3 DNA follows: TGTGCCAGCACCCTGCTGGAGGGTGAAGCTTTCTTT. Translating it yields CASTLLEGEAFF. The gene calls are TRBV6-1 and TRBJ1-1; unclear D gene. With 7 bases removed from V and 7 bases from J, the gap between germline ends came to 13 bases. The CDR3 has 12 residues. Germline V lookup: CDR1 MNHNS, CDR2 SASEGT.

Notes on this clone: This same CDR3 is encoded by further DNA sequences in the sample. This rearrangement joins TRBV5-1 to TRBJ2-5; 12 bases are a match to TRBD2. CDR1 is SGHRS, CDR2 YFSETQ, per germline. There are 15 residues in the CDR3. V trimming: 4 bases; J trimming: 1 base; junction bases outside the gene matches: 2. The CDR3 region has the DNA TGCGCCAGCAGCCCGGGACTAGCGGGCCAAGAGACCCAGTACTTC. Translation: CASSPGLAGQETQYF.

CDR3 protein: CASSLVTGEAGELFF. The DNA for the CDR3 is TGCGCCAGCAGCTTGGTTACAGGGGAGGCCGGGGAGCTGTTTTTT. The chain links TRBV5-1 to TRBJ2-2, with D tentatively TRBD1 (7 bases). Germline CDR1 is SGHRS and CDR2 is YFSETQ. The germline V and J ends were trimmed by 0 bases and 6 bases, with 12 bases remaining between them. CDR3 size: 15 residues.

V and J are TRBV19 and TRBJ2-1, with TRBD2 matching over 8 bases. This CDR3 has 16 amino acids. Losses at the gene ends were 1 base for V and 10 bases for J; bases not matched to a gene: 12. Germline CDR1 and CDR2: LNHDA and SQIVND (reference sequence). CDR3 nucleotide sequence: TGTGCCAGTAGTATAGGGCCAGCGGGAGATCTAGGGGAGCAGTTCTTC. Its protein product is CASSIGPAGDLGEQFF. Filled out from reference TRBV19 and TRBJ2-1, the complete variable domain reads DGGITQSPKYLFRKEGQNVTLSCEQNLNHDAMYWYRQDPGQGLRLIYYSQIVNDFQKGDIAEGYSVSREKKESFPLTVTSAQKNPTAFYLCASSIGPAGDLGEQFFGPGTRLTVL.

The gene calls are TRBV12-5 and TRBJ1-1; 7 bases agree with TRBD1. CDR1 LGHNT and CDR2 FRNRAP come from the germline V gene. With V trimmed by 2 bases and J by 1 base, 7 bases remained unmatched. CDR3 size: 16 residues. The CDR3 region is CASGLPYRGKNTEAFF. CDR3 DNA: TGTGCTAGTGGTTTGCCTTACAGGGGTAAGAACACTGAAGCTTTCTTT. Together with reference TRBV12-5 and TRBJ1-1, the CDR3 gives the full variable domain: DARVTQTPRHKVTEMGQEVTMRCQPILGHNTVFWYRQTMMQGLELLAYFRNRAPLDDSGMPKDRFSAEMPDATLATLKIQPSEPRDSAVYFCASGLPYRGKNTEAFFGQGTRLTVV.

The chain is built from TRBV19 and TRBJ2-5; TRBD1 aligns across 8 bases. Germline V lookup: CDR1 LNHDA, CDR2 SQIVND (reference sequence). CDR3 length: 14 amino acids. The ends lost 8 bases at V and 5 bases at J; junction bases unmatched: 10. In DNA, the CDR3 is TGTGCCAGTTCTCGGCAGGGGGCGGTGGAGACCCAGTACTTC. This gives the protein CASSRQGAVETQYF.

This chain connects TRBV7-7 to TRBJ2-7, with no clear D. Deletions cut 7 bases from V and 7 bases from J, with 14 bases between. The CDR3 has 12 residues. Germline CDR1 is SSHAT and CDR2 is FNYEAQ (reference sequence). CDR3 region: CASKVQLREQYF. The CDR3 nucleotides read TGTGCCAGCAAGGTCCAGTTGCGGGAGCAGTACTTC.

Here the CDR3 DNA reads TGTGCCAGCAGCGTAGAAGGAGGGGGCTCTGAAGCTTTCTTT. This encodes CASSVEGGGSEAFF. The chain has TRBV9 and TRBJ1-1, with 7 bases lining up with TRBD1. The CDR3 totals 14 residues. The germline gives CDR1 SGDLS, CDR2 YYNGEE. Losses at the gene ends were 0 bases for V and 6 bases for J; bases not matched to a gene: 5.

The chain joins TRBV4-1 to TRBJ2-7; maybe TRBD2 (6 bases). Germline loops: CDR1 MGHRA, CDR2 YSYEKL. V was pared by 4 bases and J by 2 bases, with 21 bases between. CDR3 length: 17 amino acids. CDR3 residues: CASSPKELAGSAYEQYF. As DNA, the CDR3 is TGCGCCAGCAGCCCGAAAGAATTGGCGGGAAGCGCCTACGAGCAGTACTTC.

The V call is TRBV5-8, the J call TRBJ1-4, with 10 bases identical to TRBD1. V shed 5 bases, J shed 3 bases, and the junction held 7 bases outside the gene matches. Germline CDR1 and CDR2: SGHTS and YDEGEE. The length of the CDR3 is 16 residues. The CDR3 DNA reads TGTGCCAGCAGTACACGACAGGGGGCGGCTAATGAAAAACTGTTTTTT. As protein: CASSTRQGAANEKLFF.

The V and J genes are TRBV5-1 and TRBJ1-1; D is perhaps TRBD1 (5 bases). CDR1 is SGHRS, CDR2 YFSETQ, per germline. This CDR3 is built from 16 residues. Deletions cut 2 bases from V and 4 bases from J, with 18 bases between. The CDR3 region is CASSLRTERGSTEAFF. The CDR3 region has the DNA TGCGCCAGCAGCTTAAGGACGGAGCGGGGCAGCACTGAAGCTTTCTTT.

V and J are TRBV6-5 and TRBJ2-5; TRBD1 matches 11 bases. Germline lookup yields CDR1 MNHEY and CDR2 SVGAGI. The J segment lost 5 bases and the V segment lost 4 bases, leaving 9 bases of the junction unmatched. The CDR3 extends over 16 amino acids. This CDR3 reads CASSFPGTGGRETQYF. For the CDR3, the DNA is TGTGCCAGCAGTTTCCCCGGGACAGGGGGTCGGGAGACCCAGTACTTC.

The chain employs TRBV5-4 and TRBJ2-5; 8 bases match TRBD2. J lost 4 bases, V lost 2 bases, and 7 bases had no gene match. The CDR3 has 15 amino acids. The V gene's germline CDR1 is SGHNT and CDR2 YYREEE (reference sequence). The CDR3 bases are TGTGCCAGCAGCTTTCCCGCGGGGGGATCAGAGACCCAGTACTTC. It encodes CASSFPAGGSETQYF.

The V call is TRBV2, the J call TRBJ2-7, with 12 bases identical to TRBD2. This CDR3 is 17 amino acids long. J was trimmed by 2 bases and V by 9 bases; bases with no gene match: 14. Per germline, CDR1 SNHLY and CDR2 FYNNEI. DNA of the CDR3: TGTGCCAGTTATCGACTAGCGGGGGCGCCTCTCCCCTACGAGCAGTACTTC. Translation: CASYRLAGAPLPYEQYF.

Judged by frequency, this clone is medium-sized (0.01 to 0.1%). The rearrangement uses TRBV4-2 and TRBJ2-1, with 11 positions matching TRBD2. The CDR3 is 16 residues long. Germline assignment: CDR1 LGHNA and CDR2 YNFKEQ. Trimming cost V 0 bases and J 2 bases; bases outside gene matches: 0. The CDR3 reads CASSQDSGGAYNEQFF. The CDR3 DNA follows: TGTGCCAGCAGCCAAGATAGCGGGGGGGCCTACAATGAGCAGTTCTTC.

As DNA, the CDR3 is TGTGCCAGCACAGCCCGACTAGCGGGAGGGCCAAGTAAGTTCTTC. Translating it yields CASTARLAGGPSKFF. This chain uses TRBV7-9 with TRBJ2-1, with 14 bases that match TRBD2. This CDR3 is 15 amino acids long. Per the germline V gene, CDR1 is SEHNR and CDR2 is FQNEAQ (reference sequence). J lost 14 bases, V lost 7 bases, and 13 bases had no gene match.

The rearrangement uses TRBV18 and TRBJ1-3; 8 bases are shared with TRBD1. Germline assignment: CDR1 KGHSH and CDR2 LQKENI. The CDR3 is made up of 17 amino acids. V dropped 2 bases and J dropped 4; count of bases not matched to a gene: 10. Here the CDR3 DNA reads TGTGCCAGCTCACCATTATCAGGGACAGGAGGAGGAAACACCATATATTTT. Translated: CASSPLSGTGGGNTIYF.

The chain is built from TRBV25-1 and TRBJ1-4, with D perhaps TRBD1 (5 bases). The CDR3 is 14 residues long. V was cut by 0 bases and J by 8 bases, with 10 bases left in between. Germline values: CDR1 MGHDK, CDR2 SYGVNS. This chain's CDR3 is CASSEYGGGEKLFF. DNA of the CDR3: TGTGCCAGCAGTGAATACGGGGGAGGAGAAAAACTGTTTTTT.

The gene calls are TRBV5-1 and TRBJ1-1, with D unclear. From germline, CDR1 is SGHRS and CDR2 YFSETQ. This CDR3 comprises 15 residues. The V end lost 0 bases, the J end lost 2 bases, and 11 bases lay between the germline ends. In DNA, the CDR3 is TGCGCCAGCAGCTTGGGGCAGAGGATTAACACTGAAGCTTTCTTT. This sequence encodes CASSLGQRINTEAFF.

CDR3 DNA sequence: TGCGCCAGCAGCAAAAAAAGTCGGGGACACCCGGCTGGTACTGAAGCTTTCTTT. Translation gives CASSKKSRGHPAGTEAFF. The chain links TRBV4-1 to TRBJ1-1; D may be TRBD1 (6 bases). Germline V lookup: CDR1 MGHRA, CDR2 YSYEKL. The length of the CDR3 is 18 residues. V was cut by 5 bases and J by 5 bases, with 27 bases left in between.

The rearrangement uses TRBV11-2 and TRBJ2-6; TRBD1 matches at 7 bases. The CDR3 contains 15 residues. J lost 4 bases, V lost 8 bases, and 8 bases had no gene match. The germline CDR1 and CDR2 sequences are SGHAT and FQNNGV. DNA for the CDR3: TGTGCCAGCCCTGGGTGGACAGGCGGGGCCAACGTCCTGACTTTC. This translates into CASPGWTGGANVLTF.

V usage is TRBV15 and J usage is TRBJ2-7, with 7 bases fitting TRBD1. This CDR3 region has 16 residues. Germline-derived CDR1 and CDR2 are LNHNV and YYDKDF (reference sequence). V shed 3 bases and J 6 bases; nucleotides not matched to a gene: 14. The CDR3 DNA reads as TGTGCCACCAGCAGGTTCCTAGGGACAGTCGGTGGCGAGCAGTACTTC. It yields the protein CATSRFLGTVGGEQYF. Supplemented by reference TRBV15 and TRBJ2-7, the full variable domain reads DAMVIQNPRYQVTQFGKPVTLSCSQTLNHNVMYWYQQKSSQAPKLLFHYYDKDFNNEADTPDNFQSRRPNTSFCFLDIRSPGLGDTAMYLCATSRFLGTVGGEQYFGPGTRLTVT.

V is TRBV7-9 and J is TRBJ1-5, with D possibly TRBD1 on 5 matching bases. V lost 5 bases, J lost 0 bases, and 20 bases lay in between. CDR3 length equals 18 residues. CDR1 and CDR2 (germline): SEHNR, FQNEAQ (reference sequence). This CDR3 is CASSPGVGFPYSNQPQHF. The DNA for the CDR3 is TGTGCCAGCAGCCCGGGGGTCGGGTTCCCGTATAGCAATCAGCCCCAGCATTTT.

This rearrangement joins TRBV6-4 to TRBJ1-2, with a weak D call TRBD1 (5 bases). The V end lost 6 bases, the J end lost 8 bases, and 25 bases lay between the germline ends. This CDR3 has 16 amino acids. Germline V gives CDR1 MRHNA, CDR2 SNTAGT. In DNA, the CDR3 is TGTGCCAGCAGACCCGGGAGTGGAGGGACCTCCTGGGGCTACACCTTC. Amino acid sequence: CASRPGSGGTSWGYTF.

This sequence joins TRBV29-1 and TRBJ2-7; TRBD1 is a possible D gene (6 bases). CDR3 length: 14 amino acids. Trimming took off 6 bases at V and 4 bases at J, with 19 bases between the two ends. Looked up from germline, CDR1 is SQVTM and CDR2 is ANQGSEA. The CDR3 reads CSVARDIISYEQYF. The CDR3, as DNA: TGCAGCGTAGCCAGGGACATAATATCTTACGAGCAGTACTTC.

This chain joins TRBV9 and TRBJ2-1; TRBD2 aligns across 7 bases. J lost 8 bases, V lost 3 bases, and 11 bases had no gene match. CDR3 length: 15 residues. Per germline, CDR1 SGDLS and CDR2 YYNGEE. This CDR3 is CASSEGTMGRHEQFF. The CDR3 DNA sequence: TGTGCCAGCAGCGAGGGGACTATGGGCCGTCATGAGCAGTTCTTC.

This chain uses TRBV9 with TRBJ1-5; D call uncertain. Trimming pared 2 bases from V and 0 bases from J, leaving 9 bases between. CDR1 SGDLS and CDR2 YYNGEE come from the germline V gene. The CDR3 runs 15 residues. CDR3 nucleotides: TGTGCCAGCAGCGTTGAGGGTGGTAGCAATCAGCCCCAGCATTTT. Translating it yields CASSVEGGSNQPQHF.

The chain uses TRBV7-9 and TRBJ2-1, with 7 bases lining up with TRBD2. V trimming: 3 bases; J trimming: 2 bases; junction bases outside the gene matches: 13. The germline V gene encodes CDR1 SEHNR and CDR2 FQNEAQ (reference sequence). The CDR3 totals 18 residues. The CDR3 bases are TGTGCCAGCAGCTTCGGTCTAGCGGACCCTGGCGCCTACAATGAGCAGTTCTTC. This translates into CASSFGLADPGAYNEQFF.

V and J are TRBV7-9 and TRBJ2-7, with 8 nucleotides matching TRBD1. Germline CDR1 and CDR2: SEHNR and FQNEAQ (reference sequence). There are 15 residues in the CDR3. After removal of 4 bases from V and 0 bases from J, the junction contained 5 bases not matched to a gene. DNA for the CDR3: TGTGCCAGCAGCTCGGGGACAGGCTACTCCTACGAGCAGTACTTC. This gives the protein CASSSGTGYSYEQYF.

The J gene is TRBJ1-2, the V gene TRBV19; D unclear. CDR3 size: 12 residues. Trimming took off 6 bases at V and 2 bases at J, with 7 bases between the two ends. In germline, CDR1 is LNHDA, CDR2 SQIVND (reference sequence). CDR3 coding DNA: TGTGCCAGTAGACAGATAAACTATGGCTACACCTTC. Residues: CASRQINYGYTF.

A note on this clone: The junction differs from germline at one of its ends, possibly a read error. The chain recombines TRBV5-1 with TRBJ2-5; D gene ambiguous. CDR1 is SGHRS and CDR2 is YFSETQ in the germline V gene. The CDR3 runs to 14 residues. CDR3 bases: TGCGCCAGCAGCGCAGGTCATGGCTCCGAGATCCAGTACTTC. This codes for CASSAGHGSEIQYF.

This chain links TRBV25-1 with TRBJ1-2; no clear D gene. V was clipped by 8 bases and J by 8 bases, with 21 bases between them. CDR1 MGHDK and CDR2 SYGVNS come from the germline V gene. CDR3 length equals 14 residues. The CDR3 sequence is CASPSAQLGLGYTF. The CDR3 DNA sequence: TGTGCCAGCCCCTCGGCACAGCTGGGCTTGGGCTACACCTTC.